The T cell receptor (beta chain) under discussion was sequenced for a study of cytomegalovirus exposure and HLA in healthy donors. Study-level background: The 110 or so validation repertoires were produced on the same platform as the 720 or so repertoires of the first cohort. This was reported in a later analysis. General study findings and limits: As was reported, the classifier diagnosed cytomegalovirus status with high specificity and sensitivity.

On this clone: Its antigen is not identified.

Trimming stripped 1 base from V and 0 bases from J, with 12 bases between. Germline CDR1 reads MNHEY; CDR2 reads SMNVEV (reference sequence). This CDR3 has 17 residues. Assay used: immunoSEQ multiplex PCR; TCRdb lists only in-frame clones, some missing. The sample carries hundreds of thousands of clones, 88% recorded once. This receptor was obtained from a young woman in good health and CMV-seronegative. The source material was PBMCs. The J gene is TRBJ2-2, the V gene TRBV27; D gene unclear. The CDR3 is CASSLFPPLSNTGELFF. CDR3 nucleotide sequence: TGTGCCAGCAGTTTATTTCCTCCTCTCTCGAACACCGGGGAGCTGTTTTTT.